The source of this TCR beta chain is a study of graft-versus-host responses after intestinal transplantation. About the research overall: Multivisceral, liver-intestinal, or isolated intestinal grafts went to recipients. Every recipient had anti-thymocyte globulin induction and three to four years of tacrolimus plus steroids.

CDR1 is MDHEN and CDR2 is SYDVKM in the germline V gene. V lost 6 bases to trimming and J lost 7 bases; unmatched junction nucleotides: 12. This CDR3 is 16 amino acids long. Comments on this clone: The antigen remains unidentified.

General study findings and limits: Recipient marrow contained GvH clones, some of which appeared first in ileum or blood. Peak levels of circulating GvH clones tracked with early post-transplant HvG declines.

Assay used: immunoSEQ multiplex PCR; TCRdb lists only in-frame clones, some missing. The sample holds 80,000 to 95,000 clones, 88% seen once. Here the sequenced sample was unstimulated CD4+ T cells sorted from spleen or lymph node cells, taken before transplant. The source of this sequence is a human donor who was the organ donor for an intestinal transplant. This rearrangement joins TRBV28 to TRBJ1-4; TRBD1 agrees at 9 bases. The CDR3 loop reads CASRWGQGLTGEKLFF. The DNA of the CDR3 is TGTGCCAGCAGATGGGGACAGGGTTTGACTGGTGAAAAACTGTTTTTT.